The sequence of this T cell receptor (beta chain) was determined in a study of OX40 agonist ivuxolimab in advanced cancers. In the study overall: Dose-escalation patients' cancers were hepatocellular carcinoma, melanoma, renal cell or head and neck cancer. Patients were approximately 80% male with ages roughly 20 to 85, mean about 60. Under the entry rules, prior anti-PD-1, anti-PD-L1 or anti-CTLA-4 therapy was allowed, and approximately 40% had some.

Here immunoSEQ multiplex PCR was the method, and the copy in TCRdb shows in-frame clones only, minus some. The data contain over 80,000 clones, less than 90% of them singletons. Blood sampling was done at baseline, cycle 4 day 1, and cycle 7 day 1. The germline V and J ends were trimmed by 3 bases and 2 bases, with 14 bases remaining between them. The CDR3 sequence is 15 residues long. The starting material was CD4+ or CD8+ T cells sorted from blood, obtained in a trial of the OX40 agonist ivuxolimab. This clonotype was sampled from an adult with an advanced solid tumor such as melanoma, head and neck, liver or kidney cancer. V gene TRBV5-3 combines with J gene TRBJ1-1; a possible D gene is TRBD1 (5 bases). TRBV5-3 is an ORF, with its function uncertain. The CDR3 bases are TGTGCCAGAAGCTGGGCCGGGACCTTCAACACTGAAGCTTTCTTT. This sequence encodes CARSWAGTFNTEAFF.